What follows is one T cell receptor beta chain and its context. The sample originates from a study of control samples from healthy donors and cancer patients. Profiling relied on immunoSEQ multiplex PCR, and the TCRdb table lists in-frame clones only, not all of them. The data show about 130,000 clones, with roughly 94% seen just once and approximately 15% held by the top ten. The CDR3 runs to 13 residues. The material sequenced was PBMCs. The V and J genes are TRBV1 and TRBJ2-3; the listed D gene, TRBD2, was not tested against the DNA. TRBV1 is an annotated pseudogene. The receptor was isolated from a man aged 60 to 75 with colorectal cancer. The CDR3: CGIGGPSTDTQYF. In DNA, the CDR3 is TGCGGCATCGGGGGACCTAGCACAGATACGCAGTATTTT.